Described below is a single TCR beta chain sequence and its context. Original methodology: Estimates of nucleated cell counts were drawn from the amplification of reference gene primers. TCRdb keeps only in-frame clones here, not all; method: immunoSEQ multiplex PCR. Clone size and the V and J calls come from that table; the DNA yielded D and trimming. Seen here are 200,000 to 250,000 clones, around nine tenths observed once, and the top ten hold around 0.85%. This record belongs to a study of blood T cell repertoires in COVID-19. Deletions cut 6 bases from V and 7 bases from J, with 15 bases between. Germline V gives CDR1 SGHTA, CDR2 FQGNSA. The CDR3 is made up of 14 amino acids.

This chain joins TRBV7-2 and TRBJ2-2; a possible D gene is TRBD1 (5 bases). The clonotype originates from a man in his sixties with COVID-19, enrolled during active disease. Sequencing was performed on peripheral blood. The CDR3 protein is CASSLDKSNGELFF. CDR3 coding DNA: TGTGCCAGCAGTTTGGACAAGAGCAACGGGGAGCTGTTTTTT.